Sequencing of this T cell receptor beta chain was carried out in a study of OX40 agonist ivuxolimab in advanced cancers. In germline, CDR1 is SGHAT, CDR2 FQDESV (reference sequence). CDR3 length equals 15 residues. V shed 3 bases and J 7 bases; nucleotides not matched to a gene: 10. The protocol was immunoSEQ multiplex PCR, while the TCRdb copy is restricted to in-frame clones and leaves out a portion. Of about 70,000 clones in the sample, 86% were seen once. This clone was recorded only once. This sequence originates from an adult with an advanced solid tumor such as melanoma, head and neck, liver or kidney cancer. Specimen: CD4+ or CD8+ T cells sorted from blood, collected in a trial of the OX40 agonist ivuxolimab. The chain carries TRBV11-1 and TRBJ2-7, with 9 positions matching TRBD1. The CDR3 sequence: CASSLHTGGAREQYF. CDR3 in DNA: TGTGCCAGCAGCTTGCATACAGGGGGCGCAAGGGAGCAGTACTTC. Full variable domain (remainder filled in from reference TRBV11-1 and TRBJ2-7): EAEVAQSPRYKITEKSQAVAFWCDPISGHATLYWYRQILGQGPELLVQFQDESVVDDSQLPKDRFSAERLKGVDSTLKIQPAELGDSAMYLCASSLHTGGAREQYFGPGTRLTVT.